The clone carrying this TCR beta chain was observed a handful of times. Antigen: not known. The sample is drawn from a study of cytomegalovirus exposure and HLA in healthy donors. Overall study results and limits: The authors confirmed in vitro that a few CMV-associated chains were specific for CMV antigens.

The germline V gene has CDR1 SGDLS and CDR2 YYNGEE. Trimming shortened V by 2 bases and J by 5 bases, and 14 bases separated the two germline ends. The CDR3 contains 14 residues. The PCR contained 60 Vbeta and 13 Jbeta primers. Measured with immunoSEQ multiplex PCR; TCRdb has only the in-frame clones, and not every one. The sample gives 90,000 to 120,000 clones, 79% of which show up once; about 3% is in the top ten. The chain links TRBV9 to TRBJ2-7; D is perhaps TRBD2 (7 bases). The source material was PBMCs. The receptor was isolated from a woman in her forties in good health and CMV-seronegative. Here the CDR3 DNA reads TGTGCCAGCAGCGTTCGGGGGGCATGGGACGAGCAGTACTTC. This codes for CASSVRGAWDEQYF.